The 26 T cell receptor beta chains reported below all come from one sample, sequenced in a study of blood T cell repertoires in COVID-19. Only in-frame clones appear in the TCRdb table, and some are missing; sequencing was by immunoSEQ multiplex PCR. The table shows about 200,000 clones, with around 84% occurring only once. Sequencing was performed on peripheral blood. Every receptor here comes from a man between 45 and 60 years old with active or convalescent COVID-19.

In this sample, this clone turned up once. This chain joins TRBV6-5 and TRBJ1-5; D is unresolved. The CDR3 length is 15 residues. The germline V gene encodes CDR1 MNHEY and CDR2 SVGAGI. The ends were cut back, 0 bases at V and 6 bases at J, with 12 bases in the middle. The CDR3 loop is CASSYSLNTGQPQHF. CDR3 bases: TGTGCCAGCAGTTACTCCCTTAACACGGGTCAGCCCCAGCATTTT.

The chain carries TRBV5-6 and TRBJ1-4; 7 nucleotides align to TRBD1. Germline loops: CDR1 SGHDT, CDR2 YYEEEE. This CDR3 has 14 amino acids. The J segment lost 4 bases and the V segment lost 3 bases, leaving 3 bases of the junction unmatched. The CDR3 loop reads CASSWDRGNEKLFF. The CDR3 DNA is TGTGCCAGCAGCTGGGACAGAGGTAATGAAAAACTGTTTTTT.

This clone appeared a single time. This chain links TRBV7-8 with TRBJ1-6; D unresolved. CDR3 size: 18 residues. Germline lookup yields CDR1 SGHVS and CDR2 FQNEAQ. Trimming removed 1 base from V and 5 bases from J, with 18 bases in between. The CDR3 DNA sequence: TGTGCCAGCAGCTTAGTAACGTTGATGGGGAGAGATAATTCACCCCTCCACTTT. This translates into CASSLVTLMGRDNSPLHF. Supplemented by reference TRBV7-8 and TRBJ1-6, the full variable domain reads GAGVSQSPRYKVAKRGQDVALRCDPISGHVSLFWYQQALGQGPEFLTYFQNEAQLDKSGLPSDRFFAERPEGSVSTLKIQRTQQEDSAVYLCASSLVTLMGRDNSPLHFGNGTRLTVT.

The V call is TRBV23-1, the J call TRBJ2-3; 7 bases align to TRBD1. TRBV23-1 belongs to the ORF category, with a function that is uncertain. The junction had 6 bases not matched to a gene; V was cut back by 3 bases and J by 6 bases. The CDR3 consists of 14 residues. Written as DNA, the CDR3 is TGCGCCAGCAGTCACCACAGGGGAACGGATACGCAGTATTTT. Its translation: CASSHHRGTDTQYF.

V gene TRBV7-8 combines with J gene TRBJ1-3, with a weak D call TRBD1 (5 bases). Trimming cost V 1 base and J 1 base, with 8 bases left between them. CDR3 length: 15 residues. Looked up from germline, CDR1 is SGHVS and CDR2 is FQNEAQ. The DNA for the CDR3 is TGTGCCAGCAGCTTAGTGGGGCGGTCTGGAAACACCATATATTTT. Amino acids: CASSLVGRSGNTIYF.

The chain carries TRBV7-2 and TRBJ1-4; D may be TRBD1 (5 bases). From germline, CDR1 is SGHTA and CDR2 FQGNSA. CDR3 length: 15 residues. V lost 5 bases and J 4 bases, leaving 14 bases between the germline ends. The DNA for the CDR3 is TGTGCCAGCAGCCGCGGGACCTCGTTTAATGAAAAACTGTTTTTT. Amino acid sequence: CASSRGTSFNEKLFF.

V usage is TRBV18 and J usage is TRBJ2-2, with 8 bases fitting TRBD1. The J segment lost 6 bases and the V segment lost 3 bases, leaving 0 bases of the junction unmatched. Germline assignment: CDR1 KGHSH and CDR2 LQKENI. The CDR3 loop spans 13 amino acids. Here the CDR3 DNA reads TGTGCCAGCTCACCGACAGGGGCCGGGGAGCTGTTTTTT. Encoded protein: CASSPTGAGELFF.

The chain recombines TRBV28 with TRBJ2-1; 9 nucleotides match TRBD2. Germline V gene data show CDR1 as MDHEN and CDR2 as SYDVKM. The CDR3 has 16 residues. With 5 bases clipped from V and 1 base from J, the junction kept 6 bases outside the gene matches. CDR3 bases: TGTGCCAGCAGTCACTTAGCGGGAGAATCCTACAATGAGCAGTTCTTC. This codes for CASSHLAGESYNEQFF.

For this clone: One end of the junction varies from germline; a read error may be responsible. This chain uses TRBV7-7 with TRBJ2-5, with 7 bases aligning to TRBD1. The CDR3 totals 15 residues. The V gene's germline CDR1 is SSHAT and CDR2 FNYEAQ (reference sequence). The CDR3 loop is CASSERQGEQETQYF. The CDR3 nucleotides read TGTGCTAGCAGCGAGCGACAGGGTGAACAAGAGACCCAGTACTTC.

The rearrangement uses TRBV24-1 and TRBJ2-1, with TRBD1 matching 7 bases. Germline assignment: CDR1 KGHDR and CDR2 SFDVKD. The CDR3 sequence is 17 residues long. J lost 1 base, V lost 4 bases, and 9 bases had no gene match. DNA of the CDR3: TGTGCCACCAGTGACCGGGGCCAGGGGGTATCCTACAATGAGCAGTTCTTC. Protein sequence: CATSDRGQGVSYNEQFF.

V gene TRBV6-1 combines with J gene TRBJ1-5; D is possibly TRBD1 (5 bases). Germline CDR1 and CDR2: MNHNS and SASEGT. This CDR3 spans 18 amino acids. Trimming cost V 2 bases and J 5 bases, with 22 bases left between them. In DNA form, the CDR3 reads TGTGCCAGCAGTGAAAGGGGCTTGGGTAGGGGTGAAGATCAGCCCCAGCATTTT. Protein sequence: CASSERGLGRGEDQPQHF.

This chain joins TRBV7-3 and TRBJ2-6; D remains unclear. This CDR3 region has 17 residues. V was clipped by 5 bases and J by 0 bases, with 14 bases between them. Germline assignment: CDR1 SGHTA and CDR2 FQGTGA. CDR3 in amino acids: CASSPHTPFSGANVLTF. The CDR3, as DNA: TGTGCCAGCAGCCCACACACCCCGTTCTCTGGGGCCAACGTCCTGACTTTC.

V is TRBV5-1 and J is TRBJ2-1; tentatively, D is TRBD2 (5 bases). The CDR3 is 15 amino acids. The V gene lost 0 bases and the J gene lost 7 bases, with 14 bases spanning the gap. Per germline, CDR1 SGHRS and CDR2 YFSETQ. The CDR3 nucleotides are TGCGCCAGCAGCTTGGTTGCCGGGGTTGAGAATGAGCAGTTCTTC. This codes for CASSLVAGVENEQFF.

The chain couples TRBV30 to TRBJ1-2; possibly TRBD1 for D (6 bases). The CDR3 is 15 amino acids. CDR1 and CDR2 from the germline V gene are GTSNPN and SVGIG (reference sequence). The germline V and J ends were trimmed by 2 bases and 8 bases, with 21 bases remaining between them. CDR3 DNA sequence: TGTGCCTGGAGTTTCCCCTTTTTAGGGGGTCGGGGCTACACCTTC. This codes for CAWSFPFLGGRGYTF. Drawing the rest from reference TRBV30 and TRBJ1-2, the complete variable domain is SQTIHQWPATLVQPVGSPLSLECTVEGTSNPNLYWYRQAAGRGLQLLFYSVGIGQISSEVPQNLSASRPQDRQFILSSKKLLLSDSGFYLCAWSFPFLGGRGYTFGSGTRLTVV.

V gene TRBV5-1 combines with J gene TRBJ2-1; no reliable D call. The CDR3 has 15 residues. V dropped 3 bases and J dropped 0 bases, with 10 bases sitting between them. Germline loops: CDR1 SGHRS, CDR2 YFSETQ. The CDR3 DNA sequence: TGCGCCAGCAGCTCGTCTCCGGGCTCCTACAATGAGCAGTTCTTC. Translated: CASSSSPGSYNEQFF.

The chain combines TRBV2 with TRBJ1-1; D is undetermined. Looked up from germline, CDR1 is SNHLY and CDR2 is FYNNEI. V was trimmed by 5 bases and J by 0 bases, leaving 7 bases between them. The CDR3 sequence is 13 residues long. For the CDR3, the DNA is TGTGCCAGCAGTTTTACTGTGAACACTGAAGCTTTCTTT. Its protein product is CASSFTVNTEAFF.

Remarks on this clone: Other nucleotide sequences from this sample produce the same CDR3. This rearrangement joins TRBV6-5 to TRBJ1-2, with a possible D match to TRBD1 (5 bases). Trimming cost V 2 bases and J 4 bases, with 11 bases left between them. This CDR3 is 14 amino acids long. Per the germline V gene, CDR1 is MNHEY and CDR2 is SVGAGI. The CDR3 sequence is CASSYTQGSYGYTF. The CDR3 nucleotides are TGTGCCAGCAGTTACACCCAGGGCTCCTATGGCTACACCTTC.

The rearrangement links TRBV2 to TRBJ2-1; 9 nucleotides line up with TRBD1. The CDR3 loop spans 16 amino acids. Germline CDR1 is SNHLY and CDR2 is FYNNEI. V lost 2 bases and J lost 4; bases outside the gene matches: 6. CDR3 coding DNA: TGTGCCAGCAGTGAATATAGGGGACAGGGATACAATGAGCAGTTCTTC. Protein sequence: CASSEYRGQGYNEQFF.

The chain couples TRBV5-1 to TRBJ2-2, with 7 bases that match TRBD2. Germline V gives CDR1 SGHRS, CDR2 YFSETQ. The CDR3 sequence is 15 residues long. V trimming: 1 base; J trimming: 6 bases; junction bases outside the gene matches: 6. The CDR3 protein is CASSLTGGRAGELFF. The CDR3, as DNA: TGCGCCAGCAGCTTGACGGGGGGTCGAGCCGGGGAGCTGTTTTTT.

This clone was found once. V gene TRBV11-2 combines with J gene TRBJ2-7; possibly TRBD2 for D (5 bases). The CDR3 has 13 residues. V lost 1 base, J lost 3 bases, and 7 bases lay in between. CDR1 and CDR2 (germline): SGHAT, FQNNGV. Written as DNA, the CDR3 is TGTGCCAGCAGCTTAGTAGGGAGCTACGAGCAGTACTTC. Translated: CASSLVGSYEQYF. Combining the CDR3 with reference TRBV11-2 and TRBJ2-7 gives the whole variable domain EAGVAQSPRYKIIEKRQSVAFWCNPISGHATLYWYQQILGQGPKLLIQFQNNGVVDDSQLPKDRFSAERLKGVDSTLKIQPAKLEDSAVYLCASSLVGSYEQYFGPGTRLTVT.

The chain carries TRBV5-1 and TRBJ1-1; D is possibly TRBD1 (5 bases). The germline V gene encodes CDR1 SGHRS and CDR2 YFSETQ. This CDR3 has 15 amino acids. Trimming pared 3 bases from V and 2 bases from J, leaving 14 bases between. CDR3 amino acids: CASSSLGGRNTEAFF. As DNA, the CDR3 is TGCGCCAGCAGCTCCCTCGGGGGTAGAAACACTGAAGCTTTCTTT.

This clone was observed a few times. The chain combines TRBV28 with TRBJ2-1; 7 nucleotides align to TRBD1. The CDR3 runs 15 residues. CDR1 and CDR2 from the germline V gene are MDHEN and SYDVKM. With 5 bases clipped from V and 6 bases from J, the junction kept 10 bases outside the gene matches. CDR3 residues: CASSPFLYRGNEQFF. The CDR3 nucleotides are TGTGCCAGCAGTCCCTTCCTATACAGGGGCAATGAGCAGTTCTTC.

The chain is built from TRBV24-1 and TRBJ2-6, with D hard to call. CDR3 length: 16 amino acids. V lost 0 bases, J lost 1 base, and 6 bases lay in between. Per the germline V gene, CDR1 is KGHDR and CDR2 is SFDVKD. The CDR3 bases are TGTGCCACCAGTGATTTGCCCGGGTCTGGGGCCAACGTCCTGACTTTC. It codes for CATSDLPGSGANVLTF.

V gene TRBV20-1 combines with J gene TRBJ2-7; D gene uncertain. Deletions cut 3 bases from V and 3 bases from J, with 9 bases between. This CDR3 spans 12 amino acids. Germline CDR1 is DFQATT and CDR2 is SNEGSKA (reference sequence). This CDR3 reads CSASPGLYEQYV. The CDR3 region has the DNA TGCAGTGCTAGTCCGGGTCTCTACGAGCAGTACGTC.

CDR3 bases: TGTGCCAGCAGCTTACTTAATAGGGCGGGGCCGGGTAAAGAGACCCAGTACTTC. Its protein product is CASSLLNRAGPGKETQYF. The gene calls are TRBV7-2 and TRBJ2-5; D perhaps matches TRBD2 (6 bases). V lost 2 bases and J 3 bases, leaving 22 bases between the germline ends. The V gene's germline CDR1 is SGHTA and CDR2 FQGNSA. The CDR3 covers 18 residues.

V and J are TRBV5-5 and TRBJ2-7, with a weak D call TRBD1 (6 bases). The germline gives CDR1 SGHKS, CDR2 YYEKEE (reference sequence). The CDR3 loop spans 15 amino acids. Trimming took 4 bases from V and 3 from J, leaving 17 bases between them. The CDR3 sequence is CASSQESGEIYEQYF. The CDR3 coding sequence is TGTGCCAGCAGCCAAGAGTCAGGGGAAATCTACGAGCAGTACTTC.